The 10 T cell receptor beta chains listed next were all sequenced from one sample in a study of T cells in Graves' hyperthyroidism and ophthalmopathy. The source material, RNA transcripts, was used to amplify TCR beta CDR3 regions. RT-PCR in the first round (using the HTBI primer set) targeted the TCR CDR3. TCRdb re-called the multiplex PCR reads through MiXCR, storing one row per CDR3 protein. The sample has 300,000 to 500,000 distinct CDR3 sequences, over 13% seen once; the top ten hold around 27%. The sequencing sample was made of blood. The receptor source for this set is a man in his fifties or sixties with Graves' ophthalmopathy.

The CDR3 coding sequence is TGCAGCGTTGCTGCGGTCAGGACGAACACTGAAGCTTTCTTT. Translation gives CSVAAVRTNTEAFF. This chain connects TRBV29-1 to TRBJ1-1; D unclear. CDR3 length: 14 residues. Germline values: CDR1 SQVTM, CDR2 ANQGSEA. V was shortened by 4 bases and J by 1 base, with 13 bases between the two germline ends.

In its sample, this clonotype was seen many times. The chain uses TRBV20-1 and TRBJ2-1; TRBD2 aligns across 16 bases. This CDR3 is 16 amino acids long. V gave up 4 bases and J gave up 7 bases; unmatched junction bases: 7. The germline V gene has CDR1 DFQATT and CDR2 SNEGSKA (reference sequence). CDR3 in amino acids: CSATGTSGRAGNEQFF. For the CDR3, the DNA is TGCAGTGCTACCGGGACTAGCGGGAGGGCCGGTAATGAGCAGTTCTTC.

This clonotype was seen repeatedly, ten times or more. The chain carries TRBV7-8 and TRBJ1-5; D might be TRBD1 (6 bases). CDR3 size: 17 residues. V was clipped by 5 bases and J by 0 bases, with 17 bases between them. The germline CDR1 and CDR2 sequences are SGHVS and FQNEAQ. CDR3 sequence reads: CASSEGQLRVSNQPQHF. The CDR3 nucleotides read TGTGCCAGCAGCGAAGGACAGCTACGCGTTAGCAATCAGCCCCAGCATTTT. Full variable domain (missing parts from reference TRBV7-8 and TRBJ1-5): GAGVSQSPRYKVAKRGQDVALRCDPISGHVSLFWYQQALGQGPEFLTYFQNEAQLDKSGLPSDRFFAERPEGSVSTLKIQRTQQEDSAVYLCASSEGQLRVSNQPQHFGDGTRLSIL.

This chain's CDR3 is CASSATYEAFF. The CDR3 bases are TGCGCCAGCAGTGCAACATATGAAGCTTTCTTT. The V call is TRBV10-2, the J call TRBJ1-1; no firm D call. This CDR3 comprises 11 residues. Germline V gene lookup returns CDR1 WSHSY and CDR2 SAAADI. V shed 4 bases and J shed 7 bases, with 7 bases lying between them.

This clonotype was recorded at least ten times. V usage is TRBV30 and J usage is TRBJ2-7; possible D gene TRBD2, 6 bases. This CDR3 region has 13 residues. V dropped 1 base and J dropped 6 bases, with 13 bases sitting between them. CDR1 and CDR2 from the germline V gene are GTSNPN and SVGIG (reference sequence). DNA of the CDR3: TGTGCCTGGAGTGCCCACCAGACTAGCGAGCAGTACTTC. Translated: CAWSAHQTSEQYF.

This clonotype came up a few times. The chain uses TRBV6-1 and TRBJ2-7; D is perhaps TRBD2 (6 bases). V shed 6 bases and J shed 0 bases, with 15 bases lying between them. This CDR3 region has 15 residues. Germline lookup yields CDR1 MNHNS and CDR2 SASEGT. CDR3 bases: TGTGCCAGCAGGGGTGGCGGGGCCGCCTCCTACGAGCAGTACTTC. It translates to CASRGGGAASYEQYF.

This clonotype was observed many times. The gene calls are TRBV10-2 and TRBJ2-3; 10 positions agree with TRBD2. Germline values: CDR1 WSHSY, CDR2 SAAADI. The CDR3 has 15 residues. Trimming removed 4 bases from V and 3 bases from J; junction bases left unmatched: 4. CDR3 in DNA: TGCGCCAGCAGTGCAGCGGGAGGGACGACAGATACGCAGTATTTT. This codes for CASSAAGGTTDTQYF.

This clonotype appeared many times. The chain combines TRBV3-1 with TRBJ2-5; D might be TRBD2 (6 bases). The CDR3 runs 13 residues. Trimming left V 8 bases short and J 3 bases short, with 13 bases between. The germline V gene encodes CDR1 LGHDT and CDR2 YNNKEL (reference sequence). The DNA of the CDR3 is TGTGCCAGCGGATTTAGCGGTAAAGAGACCCAGTACTTC. This gives the protein CASGFSGKETQYF.

This clonotype was seen once. The V and J genes are TRBV6-2 or TRBV6-3 and TRBJ2-7, with TRBD1 matching over 8 bases. The V and J ends lost 6 bases and 3 bases, in that order; junction bases with no gene match: 10. Germline CDR1 and CDR2: MNHEY and SVGEGT. The CDR3 extends over 15 amino acids. The chain's CDR3 is CASSRLEGQGYEQYF. The CDR3 nucleotides are TGTGCCAGCAGCCGTTTAGAAGGACAGGGCTACGAGCAGTACTTC.

This clonotype was detected ten times or more. In nucleotides, the CDR3 is TGTGCCAGCAGCGCCTCCAGCACAGATACGCAGTATTTT. This encodes CASSASSTDTQYF. The gene calls are TRBV3-1 and TRBJ2-3; D unresolved. Trimming pared 5 bases from V and 0 bases from J, leaving 6 bases between. Germline CDR1 and CDR2: LGHDT and YNNKEL (reference sequence). The CDR3 sequence is 13 residues long.